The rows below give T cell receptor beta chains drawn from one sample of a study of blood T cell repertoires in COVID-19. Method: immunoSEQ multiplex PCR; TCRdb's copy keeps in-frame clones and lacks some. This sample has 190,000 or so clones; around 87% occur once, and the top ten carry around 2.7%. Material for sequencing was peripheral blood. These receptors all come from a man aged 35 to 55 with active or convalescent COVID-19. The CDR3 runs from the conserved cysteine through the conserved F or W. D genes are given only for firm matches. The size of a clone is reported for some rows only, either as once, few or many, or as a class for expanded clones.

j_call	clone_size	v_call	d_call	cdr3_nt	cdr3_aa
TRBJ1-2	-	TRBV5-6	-	TGTGCCAGCAGCTTGGCCAGGGAAACTAAAACCTTC	CASSLARETKTF
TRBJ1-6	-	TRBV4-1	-	TGCGCCAGCAGCCAAGCTTCCCATGACACACCCCTCCACTTT	CASSQASHDTPLHF
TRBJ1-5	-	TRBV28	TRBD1	TGTGCCAGCAGTTCCGGGACAGTCAATCAGCCCCAGCATTTT	CASSSGTVNQPQHF
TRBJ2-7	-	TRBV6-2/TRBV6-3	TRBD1	TGTGCCAGCAGTTATCCAGGGGGCCTGAACAGCGAGCAGTACTTC	CASSYPGGLNSEQYF
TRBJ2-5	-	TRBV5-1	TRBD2	TGCGCCAGCAGCTTTGCGAGCGGGAGCCCCTGGGAGACCCAGTACTTC	CASSFASGSPWETQYF
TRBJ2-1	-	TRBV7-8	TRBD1	TGTGCCAGCAGCTTATGGGGAGACAGGGTATCGGGAGAGCAGTTCTTC	CASSLWGDRVSGEQFF
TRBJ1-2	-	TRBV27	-	TGTGCCAGCAGTTTATTGGCCAGGGGAGCCAACTACACCTTC	CASSLLARGANYTF
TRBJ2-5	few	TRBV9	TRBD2	TGTGCCAGCAGCGTAGCGGGGGGACCACAAGAGACCCAGTACTTC	CASSVAGGPQETQYF
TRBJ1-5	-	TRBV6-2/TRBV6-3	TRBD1	TGTGCCAGCAGTCCCGACAGGGGGCAGCCCCAGCATTTT	CASSPDRGQPQHF
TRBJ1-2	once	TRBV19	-	TGTGCCAGTAGTACCTTGACAGCAAAAGATGGCTACACCTTC	CASSTLTAKDGYTF
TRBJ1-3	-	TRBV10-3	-	TGTGCCATCAGTGAGTCGAGGGGAAACACCATATATTTT	CAISESRGNTIYF
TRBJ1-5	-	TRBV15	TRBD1	TGTGCCACCAGCAGAACCACAGGGGGAATGGGCAATCAGCCCCAGCATTTT	CATSRTTGGMGNQPQHF
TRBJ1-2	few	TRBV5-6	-	TGTGCCAGCAGCAGGGGGAGTAGGGCGGACTATGGCTACACCTTC	CASSRGSRADYGYTF
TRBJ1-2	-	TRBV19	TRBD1	TGTGCCAGTAGTACCCGGACAGGGGGCTTTGAAGGGGGTTATGGCTACACCTTC	CASSTRTGGFEGGYGYTF
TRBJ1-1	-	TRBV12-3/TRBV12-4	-	TGTGCCAGCAATTACGGAGAGAACACTGAAGCTTTCTTT	CASNYGENTEAFF
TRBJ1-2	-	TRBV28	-	TGTGCCAGCAGTCAGGGGACCTATGGCTACACCTTC	CASSQGTYGYTF
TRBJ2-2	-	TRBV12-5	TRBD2	TGTGCTAGTGGTTTGACCGGGACTAGGGGGTCCGGGGAGCTGTTTTTT	CASGLTGTRGSGELFF